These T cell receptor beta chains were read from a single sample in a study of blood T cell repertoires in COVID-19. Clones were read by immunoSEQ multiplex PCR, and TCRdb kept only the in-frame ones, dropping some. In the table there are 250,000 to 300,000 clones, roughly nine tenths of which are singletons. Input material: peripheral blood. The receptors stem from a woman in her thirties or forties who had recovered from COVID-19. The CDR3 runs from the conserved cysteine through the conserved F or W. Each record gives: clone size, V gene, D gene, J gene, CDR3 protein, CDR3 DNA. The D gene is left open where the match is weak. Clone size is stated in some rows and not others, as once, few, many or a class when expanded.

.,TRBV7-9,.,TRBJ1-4,CASSLVGGIGEKLFF,TGTGCCAGCAGCTTAGTGGGGGGGATTGGTGAAAAACTGTTTTTT
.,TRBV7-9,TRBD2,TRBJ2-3,CASSAAGGSDRGADTQYF,TGTGCCAGCAGTGCCGCGGGGGGCTCTGATAGGGGTGCAGATACGCAGTATTTT
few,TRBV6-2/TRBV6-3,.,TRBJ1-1,CASSLQENTEAFF,TGTGCCAGCAGCCTACAAGAGAACACTGAAGCTTTCTTT
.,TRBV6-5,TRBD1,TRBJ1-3,CASSPGGFGNTIYF,TGTGCCAGCAGCCCAGGGGGATTTGGAAACACCATATATTTT
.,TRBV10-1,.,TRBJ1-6,CASSGQVESPLHF,TGCGCCAGCAGTGGACAGGTGGAGTCACCCCTCCACTTT
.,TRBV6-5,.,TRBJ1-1,CASRPPTLDNAEAFF,TGTGCCAGCAGACCCCCGACGCTAGATAACGCTGAAGCTTTCTTT
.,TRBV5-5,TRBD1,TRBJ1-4,CASSPVRGQGRQKLFF,TGTGCCAGCAGCCCCGTCAGGGGACAGGGGCGACAAAAACTGTTTTTT
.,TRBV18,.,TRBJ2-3,CASRGSKGADTQYF,TGTGCCAGCCGAGGGTCTAAGGGGGCAGATACGCAGTATTTT
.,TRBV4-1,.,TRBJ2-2,CASSPIPRGNTGELFF,TGCGCCAGCAGCCCGATACCCCGGGGGAACACCGGGGAGCTGTTTTTT
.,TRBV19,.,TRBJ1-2,CASSSGVGYTF,TGTGCCAGTAGTTCGGGGGTAGGCTACACCTTC
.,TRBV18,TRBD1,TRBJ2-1,CASSRDRDSSNEQFF,TGTGCCAGCTCACGGGACCGGGACAGCTCAAATGAGCAGTTCTTC
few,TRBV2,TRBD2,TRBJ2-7,CASSVPSGGVLYEQYF,TGTGCCAGCAGTGTCCCTAGCGGGGGTGTCCTTTACGAGCAGTACTTC
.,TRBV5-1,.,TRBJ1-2,CATKERGGGGYTF,TGCGCCACCAAAGAACGGGGGGGTGGTGGCTACACCTTC
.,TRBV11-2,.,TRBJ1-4,CASSEVRGGEKLFF,TGTGCCAGCAGTGAGGTCAGGGGAGGGGAAAAACTGTTTTTT
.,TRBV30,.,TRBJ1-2,CACNSGFSNYGYTF,TGTGCCTGTAACTCAGGGTTCTCCAACTATGGCTACACCTTC
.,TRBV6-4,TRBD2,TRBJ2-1,CASSRGLAGVYEQFF,TGTGCCAGCAGCCGGGGACTAGCGGGAGTATATGAGCAGTTCTTC
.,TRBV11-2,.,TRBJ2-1,CASSLGPLRQQFF,TGTGCCAGCAGCTTAGGCCCCTTGCGGCAGCAGTTCTTC
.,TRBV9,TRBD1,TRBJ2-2,CASSPHPQGGTGELFF,TGTGCCAGCAGCCCCCACCCACAGGGGGGCACCGGGGAGCTGTTTTTT
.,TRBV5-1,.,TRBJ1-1,CASTPGGGGTEAFF,TGCGCCAGCACCCCCGGTGGGGGCGGGACTGAAGCTTTCTTT
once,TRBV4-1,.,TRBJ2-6,CASRGRGTTQGSSGANVLTF,TGCGCCAGCAGGGGCAGGGGAACGACCCAAGGTTCCTCTGGGGCCAACGTCCTGACTTTC
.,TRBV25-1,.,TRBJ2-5,CASSELQGEETQYF,TGTGCCAGCAGTGAGTTACAGGGCGAAGAGACCCAGTACTTC
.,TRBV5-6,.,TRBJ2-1,CASSRSESSYNEQFF,TGTGCCAGCAGCCGTAGCGAGAGCTCCTACAATGAGCAGTTCTTC
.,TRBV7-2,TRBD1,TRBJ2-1,CASSPGTGFLF,TGTGCCAGCAGCCCCGGGACAGGGTTCCTCTTC
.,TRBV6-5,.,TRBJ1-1,CASSYLGSAEAFF,TGTGCCAGCAGTTACCTGGGGAGCGCTGAAGCTTTCTTT
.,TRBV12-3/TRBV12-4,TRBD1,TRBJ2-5,CASSLTGLETQYF,TGTGCCAGCAGTCTGACAGGGTTAGAGACCCAGTACTTC
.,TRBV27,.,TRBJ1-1,CASGQLNTEAFF,TGTGCCAGCGGCCAACTGAACACTGAAGCTTTCTTT
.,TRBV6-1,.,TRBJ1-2,CATREGQKTNYGYTF,TGTGCCACCAGGGAAGGTCAGAAAACTAACTATGGCTACACCTTC
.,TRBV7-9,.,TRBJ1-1,CASSLNEGSEAFF,TGTGCCAGCAGCTTAAACGAGGGCTCTGAAGCTTTCTTT
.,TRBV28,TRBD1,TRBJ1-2,CASSSTGDDTF,TGTGCCAGCAGTTCTACAGGGGACGACACCTTC
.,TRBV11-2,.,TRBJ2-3,CASSRILAPADTQYF,TGTGCCAGCAGCCGGATTCTAGCGCCAGCAGATACGCAGTATTTT
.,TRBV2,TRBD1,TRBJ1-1,CASRAGQGNTEAFF,TGTGCCAGCAGGGCGGGACAGGGGAACACTGAAGCTTTCTTT
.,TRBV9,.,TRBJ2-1,CASSVATSNEQFF,TGTGCCAGCAGCGTAGCTACTTCCAATGAGCAGTTCTTC
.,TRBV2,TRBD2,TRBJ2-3,CASSDGGLARDTQYF,TGTGCCAGCAGTGATGGGGGACTAGCGCGGGATACGCAGTATTTT
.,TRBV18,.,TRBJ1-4,CASSPVGATNEKLFF,TGTGCCAGCTCACCAGTTGGAGCAACTAATGAAAAACTGTTTTTT
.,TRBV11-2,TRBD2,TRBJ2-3,CASSRTSPAETQYF,TGTGCCAGCAGCAGGACTAGCCCGGCCGAGACGCAGTATTTT